This T cell receptor (beta chain) appears in the sequencing data of a study of blood T cells in healthy people across ages. Study-level findings and limits: Long-lived donors exceeded aged donors in naive CD4+ cells and diversity.

With regard to this clonotype: What it binds is not known.

This CDR3 has 16 residues. Germline V gene sequence: CDR1 LGHNA, CDR2 YNFKEQ. V shed 1 base and J shed 0 bases, with 13 bases lying between them. The use of a sample-barcoded 5' primer and a J-beta primer mix characterized a second PCR of about 6 to 11 cycles. Sequencing recovered at least 3 million CDR3-containing paired-end reads from each sample. TCRdb reanalysed the 5' RACE reads using MiXCR and keeps one entry per CDR3 protein. The sample consists of some 900,000 distinct CDR3 sequences, about 48% of them appearing once. This chain connects TRBV4-2 to TRBJ2-7, with a tentative D call TRBD2 (7 bases). This receptor was taken from a man in his thirties or forties in good health. Sequencing was carried out using blood. The CDR3 coding sequence is TGTGCCAGCAGCCAAGCACGGGGGGCCGGCTCCTACGAGCAGTACTTC. This sequence encodes CASSQARGAGSYEQYF.